One and the same sample provided the 15 T cell receptor beta chains below, sequenced in a study of blood T cell repertoires in COVID-19. Assay: immunoSEQ multiplex PCR; the TCRdb copy retains only in-frame clones and omits some. The profile shows some 29,000 clones, less than 95% of them singletons. Sequenced: peripheral blood. Receptor source: a man between 65 and 85 years old with active or convalescent COVID-19.

The V and J genes are TRBV6-2 or TRBV6-3 and TRBJ1-2, with 10 bases that match TRBD1. This CDR3 has 15 amino acids. Germline CDR1 and CDR2: MNHEY and SVGEGT. V shed 2 bases and J 7 bases; nucleotides not matched to a gene: 7. CDR3 loop: CASSYRQGAVSGYTF. The CDR3 DNA reads TGTGCCAGCAGTTACAGACAGGGGGCTGTATCTGGCTACACCTTC.

J is TRBJ2-7 and V is TRBV7-2; D call uncertain. The CDR3 length is 12 residues. From germline, CDR1 is SGHTA and CDR2 FQGNSA. Trimming shortened V by 4 bases and J by 3 bases, and 7 bases separated the two germline ends. The DNA of the CDR3 is TGTGCCAGCAGCTACAGAGACTACGAGCAGTACTTC. It codes for CASSYRDYEQYF.

The V and J genes are TRBV6-2 or TRBV6-3 and TRBJ2-7; 7 bases fit TRBD2. Germline CDR1 is MNHEY and CDR2 is SVGEGT. The CDR3 covers 13 residues. With V trimmed by 2 bases and J by 4 bases, 2 bases remained unmatched. This CDR3 reads CASSYGTTYEQYF. Here the CDR3 DNA reads TGTGCCAGCAGTTACGGGACTACATACGAGCAGTACTTC.

The chain links TRBV5-6 to TRBJ2-5, with 13 bases lining up with TRBD2. This CDR3 has 16 amino acids. The V segment lost 4 bases and the J segment 9 bases; nucleotides outside the gene matches: 12. Germline CDR1 SGHDT, CDR2 YYEEEE. For the CDR3, the DNA is TGTGCCAGCAGCCTAGGGACTAGCGGGGCCTATGGCGCCCAGTACTTC. Protein product: CASSLGTSGAYGAQYF.

The V call is TRBV6-2 or TRBV6-3, the J call TRBJ1-2; D perhaps matches TRBD1 (5 bases). The CDR3 extends over 12 amino acids. Germline values: CDR1 MNHEY, CDR2 SVGEGT. V was cut by 2 bases and J by 6 bases, with 7 bases left in between. CDR3 loop: CASSYEGDGYTF. The DNA of the CDR3 is TGTGCCAGCAGTTACGAAGGGGATGGCTACACCTTC.

The CDR3 spells CASSPGQRYNEQFF. The CDR3 region has the DNA TGTGCCAGCAGCCCGGGACAGAGATACAATGAGCAGTTCTTC. This chain uses TRBV6-5 with TRBJ2-1, with 7 bases matching TRBD1. J lost 4 bases, V lost 6 bases, and 6 bases had no gene match. The CDR3 loop spans 14 amino acids. Germline V gene lookup returns CDR1 MNHEY and CDR2 SVGAGI.

V gene TRBV5-1 combines with J gene TRBJ1-1; 8 bases align to TRBD1. Per the germline V gene, CDR1 is SGHRS and CDR2 is YFSETQ. V was clipped by 9 bases and J by 0 bases; unmatched bases: 7. This CDR3 comprises 14 residues. The CDR3 sequence: CATKETGVNTEAFF. The CDR3 nucleotides are TGCGCCACAAAGGAGACAGGGGTGAACACTGAAGCTTTCTTT. The whole variable domain, filled in from reference TRBV5-1 and TRBJ1-1, reads KAGVTQTPRYLIKTRGQQVTLSCSPISGHRSVSWYQQTPGQGLQFLFEYFSETQRNKGNFPGRFSGRQFSNSRSEMNVSTLELGDSALYLCATKETGVNTEAFFGQGTRLTVV.

The chain joins TRBV19 to TRBJ2-1; 9 bases are shared with TRBD1. The CDR3 length is 15 residues. Germline V gene lookup returns CDR1 LNHDA and CDR2 SQIVND (reference sequence). Trimming cost V 3 bases and J 7 bases; bases outside gene matches: 7. CDR3 nucleotides: TGTGCCAGTAGTATCAAGGCACAGGGGGCGAATGAGCAGTTCTTC. It yields the protein CASSIKAQGANEQFF.

The chain recombines TRBV5-1 with TRBJ2-7; 7 bases align to TRBD1. Germline lookup yields CDR1 SGHRS and CDR2 YFSETQ. This CDR3 contains 14 residues. Unmatched junction bases numbered 5, after V lost 1 base and J lost 4 bases. The CDR3 spells CASSLTPGGYEQYF. The CDR3 nucleotides are TGCGCCAGCAGCTTGACTCCAGGGGGTTACGAGCAGTACTTC.

The V gene is TRBV15, the J gene TRBJ1-2; TRBD1 aligns across 8 bases. Germline CDR1 is LNHNV and CDR2 is YYDKDF (reference sequence). The CDR3 runs 14 residues. J gave up 1 base and V 5 bases, and 3 bases lay outside the gene matches. CDR3 in DNA: TGTGCCACCAGCCGACAGGGGAGTAACTATGGCTACACCTTC. Its translation: CATSRQGSNYGYTF.

This rearrangement joins TRBV12-3 or TRBV12-4 to TRBJ1-2; the D is unclear. V was shortened by 1 base and J by 7 bases, with 7 bases between the two germline ends. The CDR3 runs to 12 residues. CDR3 nucleotides: TGTGCCAGCAGTTTAGGGGCGAGTGGCTACACCTTC. Translation: CASSLGASGYTF.

The V gene is TRBV18, the J gene TRBJ2-6, with D maybe TRBD1 (6 bases). Germline V gene data show CDR1 as KGHSH and CDR2 as LQKENI. The CDR3 loop spans 15 amino acids. V was trimmed by 2 bases and J by 3 bases, leaving 8 bases between them. The CDR3 DNA sequence: TGTGCCAGCTCACCAGCAGGGGTTGGGGCCAACGTCCTGACTTTC. This encodes CASSPAGVGANVLTF. Full variable domain (missing parts from reference TRBV18 and TRBJ2-6): NAGVMQNPRHLVRRRGQEARLRCSPMKGHSHVYWYRQLPEEGLKFMVYLQKENIIDESGMPKERFSAEFPKEGPSILRIQQVVRGDSAAYFCASSPAGVGANVLTFGAGSRLTVL.

In this sample, this clone turned up once. V gene TRBV28 combines with J gene TRBJ1-5; 7 bases line up with TRBD1. The CDR3 runs 19 residues. J lost 9 bases, V lost 6 bases, and 26 bases had no gene match. Germline assignment: CDR1 MDHEN and CDR2 SYDVKM. The CDR3 spells CASRRPGQPLGTAGRPQHF. The CDR3 DNA reads as TGTGCCAGCAGGCGTCCGGGACAGCCCCTGGGTACCGCGGGAAGGCCCCAGCATTTT.

The J gene is TRBJ2-1, the V gene TRBV5-1; a weak D match, TRBD2 (5 bases). The germline V gene has CDR1 SGHRS and CDR2 YFSETQ. With 4 bases removed from V and 0 bases from J, the gap between germline ends came to 11 bases. The CDR3 length is 15 residues. The CDR3 DNA reads TGCGCCAGCAGCCTTGACGGGAACTCCTACAATGAGCAGTTCTTC. Translating it yields CASSLDGNSYNEQFF.

This rearrangement joins TRBV27 to TRBJ1-2; D possibly corresponds to TRBD1 (6 bases). Looked up from germline, CDR1 is MNHEY and CDR2 is SMNVEV (reference sequence). This CDR3 comprises 14 residues. V dropped 6 bases and J dropped 2 bases, with 13 bases sitting between them. DNA of the CDR3: TGTGCCAGCAGCCTGACTGGACAGAACTATGGCTACACCTTC. Translation gives CASSLTGQNYGYTF.